This T cell receptor beta chain was found in a study of cytomegalovirus exposure and HLA in healthy donors. Germline trimming cut 6 bases from V and 0 bases from J; bases unmatched to any gene: 6. Germline V gives CDR1 SGHVS, CDR2 FQNEAQ. The CDR3 sequence is 17 residues long. Unrecorded immune exposure was likely among donors, who were nominally healthy when sampled. The PCR made use of 60 Vbeta and 13 Jbeta primers. The repertoire was sequenced with immunoSEQ multiplex PCR; TCRdb's copy has only in-frame clones and lacks some. The table records fewer than 200,000 clones, approximately 80% of them present only once. Worth noting for this clone: Its target is not known.

Study outcomes and limitations: Follow-up analysis later connected one missense variant in DCLRE1C with trimming of TCR beta V- and J-genes. Most TCRs appeared rarely, but some public TCRs recurred in many donors. Later on, an analysis showed TCR association rates differing by HLA locus, with DRB1 the most and HLA-C the fewest.

This TCR came from a female donor in good health and CMV-seronegative. The sequencing input was PBMCs. The V and J genes are TRBV7-8 and TRBJ2-3, with 13 positions matching TRBD2. The CDR3 protein is CASRRTGLAGSTDTQYF. The CDR3 DNA reads TGTGCCAGCAGGAGAACGGGACTAGCGGGAAGCACAGATACGCAGTATTTT.